This section outlines one T cell receptor beta chain sequence together with its context. Its target is unknown. The protocol was immunoSEQ multiplex PCR, while the TCRdb copy is restricted to in-frame clones and leaves out a portion. Here the sample spans roughly 120,000 clones, roughly 94% being singletons. These data are taken from a study of cytomegalovirus exposure and HLA in healthy donors. The germline V gene encodes CDR1 SGHAT and CDR2 FQNNGV. V was cut by 3 bases and J by 6 bases, with 7 bases left in between. The CDR3 has 12 amino acids. Overall study results and limits: The investigators catalogued about 170 TCR beta chains as cytomegalovirus-associated. Despite most TCR sequences being rare, some public TCRs occurred in many donors.

The origin of this receptor is a woman younger than 30 in good health and CMV-seronegative. Sequencing was performed on PBMCs. This sequence joins TRBV11-2 and TRBJ2-3; D unclear. The DNA of the CDR3 is TGTGCCAGCAGCTTTCCATTGGATACGCAGTATTTT. It encodes CASSFPLDTQYF.